The 14 T cell receptor beta chains listed next were all sequenced from one sample in a study of blood T cell repertoires in COVID-19. Repertoires were generated with immunoSEQ multiplex PCR, while TCRdb's copy carries only in-frame clones and drops some. The table has about 40,000 clones, under 80% seen once; the top ten hold about 27%. Sample: peripheral blood. Receptors were obtained from a man at least 80 years old with acute or convalescent COVID-19.

This clone was seen a few times. The chain recombines TRBV9 with TRBJ1-1; D gene unclear. Germline CDR1 SGDLS, CDR2 YYNGEE. Trimming pared 3 bases from V and 5 bases from J, leaving 14 bases between. CDR3 length: 14 amino acids. DNA of the CDR3: TGTGCCAGCAGCGCCAGCGGGGTGAGGACTGAAGCTTTCTTT. This gives the protein CASSASGVRTEAFF.

The chain uses TRBV3-1 (or the pseudogene TRBV3-2) and TRBJ2-1; TRBD2 matches 9 bases. The junction had 3 bases not matched to a gene; V was cut back by 2 bases and J by 4 bases. The germline CDR1 and CDR2 sequences are LGHDT and YNNKEL (reference sequence). The length of the CDR3 is 15 residues. CDR3 residues: CASSQLAGAYNEQFF. The CDR3 DNA reads TGTGCCAGCAGCCAATTAGCGGGGGCGTACAATGAGCAGTTCTTC.

This rearrangement joins TRBV15 to TRBJ2-5; 7 bases align to TRBD2. Trimming took 1 base from V and 2 from J; bases not matched to a gene: 10. The CDR3 loop spans 17 amino acids. Germline CDR1 reads LNHNV; CDR2 reads YYDKDF (reference sequence). The CDR3 nucleotides read TGTGCCACCAGCAGAGGTGAGAGGGCTAGCGGACAAGAGACCCAGTACTTC. Translated: CATSRGERASGQETQYF.

This chain uses TRBV6-1 with TRBJ1-1; D perhaps matches TRBD1 (6 bases). Germline V gene data show CDR1 as MNHNS and CDR2 as SASEGT. Between the trimmed V and J ends, which lost 1 base and 4 bases, there was a span of 13 bases. The CDR3 has 15 residues. CDR3 DNA: TGTGCCAGCAGTGAAGGCGGGGGCCGGGGCACTGAAGCTTTCTTT. Protein: CASSEGGGRGTEAFF.

CDR3 amino acids: CASSPWGPDGYTF. CDR3 nucleotide sequence: TGTGCCAGCAGCCCGTGGGGGCCGGATGGCTACACCTTC. This rearrangement joins TRBV12-3 or TRBV12-4 to TRBJ1-2; tentatively, D is TRBD1 (6 bases). This CDR3 spans 13 amino acids. V was clipped by 6 bases and J by 6 bases, with 14 bases between them.

The chain combines TRBV6-1 with TRBJ1-2, with unresolved D. Germline loops: CDR1 MNHNS, CDR2 SASEGT. The CDR3 extends over 15 amino acids. V was pared by 5 bases and J by 4 bases, with 17 bases between. The CDR3 nucleotides are TGTGCCAGCAGTCCCCGAGACTCCCACGCCTATGGCTACACCTTC. It encodes CASSPRDSHAYGYTF.

V usage is TRBV7-9 and J usage is TRBJ1-2; D is unresolved. Germline CDR1 SEHNR, CDR2 FQNEAQ (reference sequence). V was pared by 5 bases and J by 7 bases, with 11 bases between. The CDR3 has 12 amino acids. The CDR3 sequence: CASSPRVSGYTF. DNA for the CDR3: TGTGCCAGCAGCCCCCGGGTGAGTGGCTACACCTTC.

The rearrangement links TRBV18 to TRBJ2-5; a possible D gene is TRBD2 (6 bases). The germline CDR1 and CDR2 sequences are KGHSH and LQKENI. Trimming stripped 8 bases from V and 1 base from J, with 8 bases between. CDR3 length: 12 amino acids. The CDR3 bases are TGTGCCAGCCGGGACTTCCAAGAGACCCAGTACTTC. This encodes CASRDFQETQYF.

This clone has just a few counts. This chain uses TRBV5-4 with TRBJ1-2; TRBD1 might be the D (6 bases). Germline V gene data show CDR1 as SGHNT and CDR2 as YYREEE (reference sequence). This CDR3 contains 14 residues. The ends were cut back, 2 bases at V and 7 bases at J, with 15 bases in the middle. CDR3: CASSFGQGRGGYTF. The DNA for the CDR3 is TGTGCCAGCAGCTTCGGGCAGGGGAGAGGTGGCTACACCTTC.

The J gene is TRBJ2-3, the V gene TRBV9; tentatively, D is TRBD2 (5 bases). Between the trimmed V and J ends, which lost 8 bases and 1 base, there was a span of 11 bases. The CDR3 covers 13 residues. CDR1 SGDLS and CDR2 YYNGEE come from the germline V gene. CDR3 loop: CARPRRGTDTQYF. For the CDR3, the DNA is TGTGCCAGGCCGAGGCGGGGCACAGATACGCAGTATTTT.

In its sample, this clone was seen many times. The chain combines TRBV3-1 (or the pseudogene TRBV3-2) with TRBJ1-2; 7 bases align to TRBD1. Germline V lookup: CDR1 LGHDT, CDR2 YNNKEL (reference sequence). Trimming at V came to 4 bases and at J to 8 bases, leaving 4 bases not matched to a gene. The CDR3 totals 12 residues. The DNA of the CDR3 is TGTGCCAGCAGCCCAAACAGGGGCGGCTACACCTTC. Protein sequence: CASSPNRGGYTF.

The CDR3 loop is CASSIPRGDNVGYGYTF. CDR3 bases: TGTGCCAGTAGTATTCCCAGGGGGGACAACGTTGGCTATGGCTACACCTTC. The rearrangement links TRBV19 to TRBJ1-2, with 7 nucleotides matching TRBD1. Losses at the gene ends were 3 bases for V and 4 bases for J; bases not matched to a gene: 14. Per the germline V gene, CDR1 is LNHDA and CDR2 is SQIVND (reference sequence). This CDR3 is 17 amino acids long.

The CDR3 coding sequence is TGTGCCAGCAGTGAAGCGGGGGGGGGCACAGATACGCAGTATTTT. Its translation is CASSEAGGGTDTQYF. This chain links TRBV6-1 with TRBJ2-3, with 7 bases lining up with TRBD2. Germline V lookup: CDR1 MNHNS, CDR2 SASEGT. This CDR3 region has 15 residues. J was trimmed by 1 base and V by 0 bases; bases with no gene match: 1.

This clone was seen a handful of times. This chain uses TRBV7-6 with TRBJ2-7, with 9 bases that match TRBD2. Trimming cost V 0 bases and J 4 bases; bases outside gene matches: 13. The CDR3 has 18 residues. CDR1 is SGHVS, CDR2 FNYEAQ, per germline. This chain's CDR3 is CASSLAMASGTTGYEQYF. The CDR3 DNA reads TGTGCCAGCAGCTTAGCCATGGCTAGCGGGACGACCGGGTACGAGCAGTACTTC.